Below are 15 T cell receptor beta chains sequenced from a single sample in a study of blood T cell repertoires in COVID-19 (TCRdb year 2020). Libraries were prepared through the immunoSEQ multiplex PCR assay. TCRdb obtained this table from immuneACCESS and retained in-frame rearrangements with V and J assigned. These tables miss some clones; where compared with another copy, unresolved V genes account for less than half of the shortfall, and the remainder is unexplained. The sample profile shows over 80,000 clones; 88% of them were found once. Together, the top ten hold about 7% of the sample. The sequenced sample consisted of peripheral blood. These receptors were obtained from a man in his 70s with acute or convalescent COVID-19.

CDR3 amino acids: CASRTGQGYTF. The CDR3 DNA reads TGTGCCAGCAGAACAGGGCAAGGCTACACCTTC. The V and J genes are TRBV12-3 or TRBV12-4 and TRBJ1-2; D might be TRBD1 (6 bases). V dropped 6 bases and J dropped 8 bases, with 10 bases sitting between them. This CDR3 comprises 11 residues.

The rearrangement links TRBV28 to TRBJ1-1; no clear D gene. The germline CDR1 and CDR2 sequences are MDHEN and SYDVKM. Trimming cost V 2 bases and J 9 bases, with 13 bases left between them. The CDR3 is 13 residues long. The CDR3 here is CASSLGAEMKAFF. The CDR3 coding sequence is TGTGCCAGCAGTTTAGGCGCGGAAATGAAAGCTTTCTTT.

With regard to this clone: Distinct nucleotide sequences in the sample also encode this CDR3. This chain joins TRBV6-2 or TRBV6-3 and TRBJ2-1, with 10 bases fitting TRBD1. Germline V gene lookup returns CDR1 MNHEY and CDR2 SVGEGT. The CDR3 runs to 14 residues. Losses at the gene ends were 5 bases for V and 4 bases for J; bases not matched to a gene: 2. CDR3 coding DNA: TGTGCCAGCAGTCCGGGACAGGGGTACAATGAGCAGTTCTTC. Encoded protein: CASSPGQGYNEQFF.

The V and J genes are TRBV3-1 (or the pseudogene TRBV3-2) and TRBJ1-4, with unresolved D. This CDR3 region has 12 residues. CDR1 and CDR2 from the germline V gene are LGHDT and YNNKEL (reference sequence). V lost 6 bases and J lost 7, with 9 bases in between. The CDR3 DNA reads as TGTGCCAGCAGACGTGGCGGTGAAAAACTGTTTTTT. It encodes CASRRGGEKLFF.

The rearrangement joins TRBV7-2 to TRBJ1-2; no definite D call. CDR3 size: 13 residues. V was clipped by 5 bases and J by 5 bases, with 12 bases between them. Germline loops: CDR1 SGHTA, CDR2 FQGNSA. In nucleotides, the CDR3 is TGTGCCAGCAGCCCGGAAAGGCGGTATGGCTACACCTTC. Translated: CASSPERRYGYTF.

The chain has TRBV5-8 and TRBJ2-3; a possible D gene is TRBD2 (5 bases). Germline-derived CDR1 and CDR2 are SGHTS and YDEGEE. The CDR3 spans 15 residues. Between the trimmed V and J ends, which lost 4 bases and 3 bases, there was a span of 15 bases. This CDR3 is CASSPGITATDTQYF. The CDR3 nucleotides are TGTGCCAGCAGCCCGGGGATTACAGCGACAGATACGCAGTATTTT.

The chain is built from TRBV2 and TRBJ2-2; TRBD2 is a possible D gene (5 bases). The germline V gene has CDR1 SNHLY and CDR2 FYNNEI. Trimming left V 9 bases short and J 2 bases short, with 16 bases between. CDR3 length: 15 amino acids. This CDR3 is CASQIHSGNTGELFF. Written as DNA, the CDR3 is TGTGCCAGTCAAATCCACAGCGGAAACACCGGGGAGCTGTTTTTT.

The rearrangement joins TRBV28 to TRBJ1-5; 10 nucleotides match TRBD1. The CDR3 runs to 16 residues. V lost 7 bases and J lost 1; bases outside the gene matches: 7. Per the germline V gene, CDR1 is MDHEN and CDR2 is SYDVKM. CDR3 bases: TGTGCCAGCACAGACAGGGGGCGGGTAAGCAATCAGCCCCAGCATTTT. As protein: CASTDRGRVSNQPQHF. The variable domain in full, completed from reference TRBV28 and TRBJ1-5, reads DVKVTQSSRYLVKRTGEKVFLECVQDMDHENMFWYRQDPGLGLRLIYFSYDVKMKEKGDIPEGYSVSREKKERFSLILESASTNQTSMYLCASTDRGRVSNQPQHFGDGTRLSIL.

CDR3 sequence (DNA): TGTGCCAGCAGCGTAGCGCTGTCCGACAGTCCTTATTTGGGAAACACCATATATTTT. It translates to CASSVALSDSPYLGNTIYF. The V gene is TRBV9, the J gene TRBJ1-3; D is possibly TRBD1 (5 bases). CDR3 length: 19 residues. Trimming removed 0 bases at V and 4 bases at J, with 23 bases between. Germline CDR1 and CDR2: SGDLS and YYNGEE.

Here the CDR3 reads CASSPRSGLGDEQFF. DNA for the CDR3: TGTGCCAGCAGCCCTAGGAGCGGTTTGGGCGATGAGCAGTTCTTC. The chain combines TRBV5-4 with TRBJ2-1; D might be TRBD2 (5 bases). This CDR3 spans 15 amino acids. Per the germline V gene, CDR1 is SGHNT and CDR2 is YYREEE (reference sequence). The V end was cut by 4 bases, the J end by 8 bases, with 19 bases between. Together with reference TRBV5-4 and TRBJ2-1, the CDR3 gives the full variable domain: ETGVTQSPTHLIKTRGQQVTLRCSSQSGHNTVSWYQQALGQGPQFIFQYYREEENGRGNFPPRFSGLQFPNYSSELNVNALELDDSALYLCASSPRSGLGDEQFFGPGTRLTVL.

The gene calls are TRBV3-1 (or the pseudogene TRBV3-2) and TRBJ2-7; 9 positions agree with TRBD2. The trim removed 3 bases at V and 4 bases at J, leaving 10 bases unmatched. CDR1 and CDR2 from the germline V gene are LGHDT and YNNKEL (reference sequence). The CDR3 consists of 16 residues. The CDR3 sequence: CASSHESGTSPYEQYF. The CDR3 DNA follows: TGTGCCAGCAGCCACGAGTCCGGGACTAGCCCTTACGAGCAGTACTTC.

This clone appeared once. The V gene is TRBV7-2, the J gene TRBJ1-6, with D hard to call. V lost 6 bases to trimming and J lost 7 bases, with 13 bases between them. CDR3 length: 14 residues. The germline V gene encodes CDR1 SGHTA and CDR2 FQGNSA. This CDR3 is CASRRNSSNSPLHF. The CDR3 DNA is TGTGCCAGCAGGAGAAACTCTAGCAATTCACCCCTCCACTTT.

The chain couples TRBV6-5 to TRBJ1-2; TRBD1 might be the D (5 bases). V lost 5 bases and J 3 bases, leaving 13 bases between the germline ends. Germline CDR1 and CDR2: MNHEY and SVGAGI. This CDR3 is 14 amino acids long. DNA of the CDR3: TGTGCCAGCAGTCCGGCGGGGGGGGACTATGGCTACACCTTC. It specifies CASSPAGGDYGYTF.

The chain links TRBV9 to TRBJ2-5, with 11 bases lining up with TRBD1. The length of the CDR3 is 17 residues. Germline CDR1 reads SGDLS; CDR2 reads YYNGEE. After removal of 3 bases from V and 4 bases from J, the junction contained 11 bases not matched to a gene. CDR3 sequence reads: CASSAQSGTGGGETQYF. The DNA for the CDR3 is TGTGCCAGCAGCGCGCAATCCGGGACAGGGGGAGGAGAGACCCAGTACTTC.

V gene TRBV14 combines with J gene TRBJ2-1; D call uncertain. The CDR3 spans 13 residues. The V gene lost 6 bases and the J gene lost 4 bases, with 10 bases spanning the gap. Per germline, CDR1 SGHDN and CDR2 FVKESK. In DNA, the CDR3 is TGTGCCAGCAGTCGGAGCGCGTACAATGAGCAGTTCTTC. This sequence encodes CASSRSAYNEQFF. The full variable domain, with the rest looked up from reference TRBV14 and TRBJ2-1, is EAGVTQFPSHSVIEKGQTVTLRCDPISGHDNLYWYRRVMGKEIKFLLHFVKESKQDESGMPNNRFLAERTGGTYSTLKVQPAELEDSGVYFCASSRSAYNEQFFGPGTRLTVL.